These 2 T cell receptor beta chains came from one sample sequenced in a study of CD8 T cells in Susac syndrome. An input of about 0.5 to 1 ug of RNA was subjected to reverse transcription using random hexamers. Each CDR3 protein gets one entry after TCRdb re-called the immunoSEQ multiplex PCR reads with MiXCR. Here the sample spans more than 80,000 distinct CDR3 sequences, approximately 94% being singletons. Material for sequencing was CD8+ T cells from PBMCs. Receptors were obtained from a human donor with Susac syndrome.

The chain has TRBV20-1 and TRBJ1-6; possibly TRBD1 for D (5 bases). V lost 2 bases and J lost 2, with 13 bases in between. Germline CDR1 is DFQATT and CDR2 is SNEGSKA (reference sequence). The CDR3 spans 16 residues. The chain's CDR3 is CSARSPDSTYNSPLHF. The CDR3 bases are TGCAGTGCTAGATCCCCCGACAGCACCTATAATTCACCCCTCCACTTT.

A single count supports this clonotype. This chain connects TRBV9 to TRBJ2-5, with TRBD2 matching over 9 bases. J lost 2 bases, V lost 3 bases, and 14 bases had no gene match. The CDR3 is made up of 18 amino acids. Germline V CDR1 and CDR2: SGDLS, YYNGEE. The CDR3 DNA sequence: TGTGCCAGCAGCGCAACCGCCGGGGTAGCGGGGGAGCAAGAGACCCAGTACTTC. It yields the protein CASSATAGVAGEQETQYF.